The T cell receptor (beta chain) under discussion was sequenced for a study of cytomegalovirus exposure and HLA in healthy donors. Of note for this clone: Its antigen is currently unknown.

The PCR ran on 60 Vbeta and 13 Jbeta primers. Clones were sequenced by immunoSEQ multiplex PCR, and TCRdb holds only the in-frame ones, with some missing. The sample has 120,000 to 150,000 clones; under 70% are singletons. Study results and limitations: One cluster of highly shared sequence variants probably arose as a sequencing artifact. In vitro testing confirmed three CMV-associated chains as specific for CMV antigens. In a later analysis, CMV-associated beta chains were mostly HLA-associated, it appeared.

Donors likely had unrecorded immune exposures despite being nominally healthy when sampled. This clonotype was obtained from a woman younger than 45 in good health and CMV-seropositive. The sample was PBMCs.

The CDR3 coding sequence is TGTGCCAGCAGCTTAGTAGGGGGGGAATGGGACGAGCAGTACTTC. This codes for CASSLVGGEWDEQYF. This chain joins TRBV7-9 and TRBJ2-7; perhaps TRBD2 as D (7 bases). In germline, CDR1 is SEHNR, CDR2 FQNEAQ (reference sequence). The V end lost 1 base, the J end lost 5 bases, and 15 bases lay between the germline ends. This CDR3 contains 15 residues.